The 11 T cell receptor beta chains presented below share a single source sample, sequenced in a study of shared clonotypes between healthy human individuals. Generated by immunoSEQ multiplex PCR, the TCRdb table keeps only in-frame clones and is missing some. The table has more than 1,200,000 clones, approximately 98.5% seen once. Sequenced: naive CD4+ T cells sorted from blood. Subset: CD45RA+ positively selected. These receptors were taken from a man between 25 and 39 years old in good health.

This sequence joins TRBV21-1 and TRBJ2-1; the table gives TRBD1 as D, unverified against the DNA. TRBV21-1 is shown as a pseudogene. This CDR3 comprises 17 residues. The CDR3 nucleotides are TGTGCCAGCAGCTGCCTTCGGGACAGGGGGTCTAACAATGAGCAGTTCTTC. Protein: CASSCLRDRGSNNEQFF.

V gene TRBV18 combines with J gene TRBJ2-1, with 9 bases fitting TRBD2. The CDR3 length is 17 residues. Trimming removed 0 bases from V and 0 bases from J; junction bases left unmatched: 3. Germline CDR1 is KGHSH and CDR2 is LQKENI. The CDR3 loop is CASSPPSSGSSYNEQFF. CDR3 in DNA: TGTGCCAGCTCACCACCGAGTAGCGGGAGCTCCTACAATGAGCAGTTCTTC.

The rearrangement links TRBV14 to TRBJ2-7, with D possibly matching TRBD1 (5 bases). With 0 bases removed from V and 4 bases from J, the gap between germline ends came to 16 bases. Germline values: CDR1 SGHDN, CDR2 FVKESK. The CDR3 is 16 amino acids. The CDR3 nucleotides read TGTGCCAGCAGCCAAGATCTCGCCAGGGCCAGGTACGAGCAGTACTTC. Translated: CASSQDLARARYEQYF.

The chain links TRBV11-3 to TRBJ2-5; 7 bases match TRBD1. CDR1 is SGHNT and CDR2 is YENEEA in the germline V gene. The CDR3 covers 15 residues. V shed 5 bases and J 5 bases; nucleotides not matched to a gene: 11. The CDR3 loop reads CASSPGGPGRETQYF. The CDR3 nucleotides read TGTGCCAGCAGCCCAGGGGGTCCGGGCAGGGAGACCCAGTACTTC.

V gene TRBV6-1 combines with J gene TRBJ2-7; D not resolved. Germline CDR1 and CDR2: MNHNS and SASEGT. Between the trimmed V and J ends, which lost 5 bases and 5 bases, there was a span of 7 bases. The CDR3 totals 11 residues. CDR3 DNA sequence: TGTGCCAGCAGTAATCTCCACGAGCAGTACTTC. Its protein product is CASSNLHEQYF.

This rearrangement joins TRBV21-1 to TRBJ2-7; TRBD1, as called in the table, went unchecked against the DNA. TRBV21-1 is noted as a pseudogene. The CDR3 contains 14 residues. The CDR3 is CASSKVVRVNGQYF. The DNA of the CDR3 is TGTGCCAGCAGCAAAGTAGTCAGGGTAAATGGGCAGTACTTC.

CDR3 in DNA: TGTGCCAGCAGCCCCAGGGGTGGAGGTAACACTGAAGCTTTCTTT. It specifies CASSPRGGGNTEAFF. The chain employs TRBV7-4 and TRBJ1-1, with D tentatively TRBD1 (6 bases). Germline V gene lookup returns CDR1 SGHVT and CDR2 SQSDAQ. The CDR3 sequence is 15 residues long. The V end lost 5 bases, the J end lost 2 bases, and 15 bases lay between the germline ends.

In regard to this clone: One end of the junction fails to match germline, which may point to a read error. This chain connects TRBV27 to TRBJ1-5; the match to TRBD1 covers 8 bases. The CDR3 sequence is 14 residues long. Germline V gene sequence: CDR1 MNHEY, CDR2 SMNVEV (reference sequence). The CDR3 DNA follows: TGTGCCACCAGTACAGGGGGTTCGTATCAGCCCCAGCATTTT. Its translation: CATSTGGSYQPQHF.

This chain joins TRBV28 and TRBJ2-1; 11 bases map to TRBD2. Germline V gene data show CDR1 as MDHEN and CDR2 as SYDVKM. The CDR3 length is 15 residues. V was clipped by 6 bases and J by 8 bases; unmatched bases: 9. Here the CDR3 DNA reads TGTGCCAGCAGCCTGGGGACTAGCGGTTACGATGAGCAGTTCTTC. Residues: CASSLGTSGYDEQFF.

The chain links TRBV10-1 to TRBJ2-1, with D perhaps TRBD2 (6 bases). Per germline, CDR1 WNHNN and CDR2 SYGVQD (reference sequence). V was trimmed by 2 bases and J by 1 base, leaving 12 bases between them. This CDR3 has 16 residues. The CDR3 sequence: CASSESSGGSYNEQFF. The CDR3 nucleotides are TGCGCCAGCAGTGAGAGTAGCGGTGGATCCTACAATGAGCAGTTCTTC.

This clone appeared a single time. The chain employs TRBV28 and TRBJ1-1; no firm D call. The length of the CDR3 is 13 residues. From germline, CDR1 is MDHEN and CDR2 SYDVKM. Trimming stripped 0 bases from V and 0 bases from J, with 2 bases between. CDR3 sequence: CASSLWMNTEAFF. Written as DNA, the CDR3 is TGTGCCAGCAGTTTATGGATGAACACTGAAGCTTTCTTT.